The 12 T cell receptor beta chains presented below share a single source sample, sequenced in a study of kidney transplant recipient with SARS-CoV-2 infection. One entry per CDR3 protein results from TCRdb running MiXCR on the reads. The sample carries about 250,000 distinct CDR3 sequences, around 28% recorded once. The sample was a blood sample, taken at baseline and on approximately day 120 from a kidney transplant recipient. All receptors come from a male patient in his thirties who had COVID-19 and was a kidney transplant recipient. Some T cells may trace back to the graft donor.

With regard to this clonotype: A much bigger clone sits one base away, suggesting this may be a read error. The chain recombines TRBV7-6 with TRBJ1-2; unclear D gene. Germline loops: CDR1 SGHVS, CDR2 FNYEAQ. This CDR3 region has 17 residues. CDR3 loop: CASSLRTESRKTYGCTF. In DNA form, the CDR3 reads TGTGCCAGCAGCCTGAGAACTGAATCTCGAAAGACCTATGGCTGCACCTTC.

This clonotype was seen at least ten times. This CDR3 reads CASSPRRAAQETQYF. In DNA form, the CDR3 reads TGTGCCAGCAGCCCCAGGAGGGCAGCTCAAGAGACCCAGTACTTC. The rearrangement joins TRBV9 to TRBJ2-5, with D perhaps TRBD2 (6 bases). This CDR3 spans 15 amino acids. From germline, CDR1 is SGDLS and CDR2 YYNGEE. V was trimmed by 4 bases and J by 2 bases, leaving 15 bases between them.

Worth noting for this clonotype: With a much larger clone just one base away, this may be a read error. The genes are TRBV19 and TRBJ1-5; weak D call: TRBD1 (5 bases). This CDR3 is 15 amino acids long. Germline CDR1 and CDR2: LNHDA and SQIVND (reference sequence). CDR3 sequence reads: CASGGRAISNQHQHF. The CDR3 DNA is TGTGCCAGTGGGGGGAGGGCCATTAGCAATCAGCACCAGCATTTT.

This clonotype has just a few counts. V gene TRBV5-6 combines with J gene TRBJ2-3, with D tentatively TRBD2 (5 bases). Germline V gene lookup returns CDR1 SGHDT and CDR2 YYEEEE. Trimming removed 4 bases from V and 6 bases from J, with 21 bases in between. This CDR3 spans 16 amino acids. This CDR3 is CASSPTHSGGLDTQYF. The CDR3 bases are TGTGCCAGCAGCCCGACCCACAGCGGAGGCTTGGATACGCAGTATTTT. Supplemented by reference TRBV5-6 and TRBJ2-3, the full variable domain reads DAGVTQSPTHLIKTRGQQVTLRCSPKSGHDTVSWYQQALGQGPQFIFQYYEEEERQRGNFPDRFSGHQFPNYSSELNVNALLLGDSALYLCASSPTHSGGLDTQYFGPGTRLTVL.

About this clonotype: This clone may be a read error of a much larger clone one base away. The chain has TRBV30 and TRBJ2-3; the D gene is possibly TRBD2 (5 bases). The length of the CDR3 is 16 residues. The germline V gene encodes CDR1 GTSNPN and CDR2 SVGIG (reference sequence). The DNA for the CDR3 is TGTGCCTGGAGGGGCTGGGTAGCGCGATCCACAGATACGCGGTATTTT. This encodes CAWRGWVARSTDTRYF.

Notes on this clonotype: A much larger clone lies one base from this, so it may be a read error. This chain joins TRBV11-1 and TRBJ2-2, with a weak D call TRBD1 (5 bases). CDR1 is SGHAT, CDR2 FQDESV, per germline (reference sequence). V was clipped by 1 base and J by 8 bases, with 14 bases between them. This CDR3 is built from 15 residues. The CDR3, as DNA: TGTGCCAGCAGCTTAGGTGGGGCTCCGACGGGGGAGCTGTTTTTT. Translating it yields CASSLGGAPTGELFF.

In this sample, this clonotype turned up many times. This chain uses TRBV12-5 with TRBJ2-1; possibly TRBD1 for D (5 bases). The CDR3 loop spans 11 amino acids. V was clipped by 1 base and J by 12 bases, with 7 bases between them. From germline, CDR1 is LGHNT and CDR2 FRNRAP. CDR3 nucleotides: TGTGCTAGTGGTTTGGCCCAGGGGCAGTTCTTC. Amino acid sequence: CASGLAQGQFF. The variable domain in full, with the rest retrieved from reference TRBV12-5 and TRBJ2-1, is DARVTQTPRHKVTEMGQEVTMRCQPILGHNTVFWYRQTMMQGLELLAYFRNRAPLDDSGMPKDRFSAEMPDATLATLKIQPSEPRDSAVYFCASGLAQGQFFGPGTRLTVL.

This clonotype has ten or more counts. The rearrangement uses TRBV20-1 and TRBJ2-2, with TRBD2 as a possible D gene (5 bases). This CDR3 has 14 amino acids. V lost 5 bases and J 2 bases, leaving 12 bases between the germline ends. Per germline, CDR1 DFQATT and CDR2 SNEGSKA (reference sequence). CDR3 residues: CSAQDGLNTGELFF. The CDR3 bases are TGCAGTGCTCAGGATGGACTCAACACCGGGGAGCTGTTTTTT.

Details on this clonotype: This may come from a read error, since a much larger clone is one base off. This rearrangement joins TRBV6-2 or TRBV6-3 to TRBJ2-7; the D call may be TRBD1 or TRBD2 (7 bases each). There are 13 residues in the CDR3. In germline, CDR1 is MNHEY, CDR2 SVGEGT. The CDR3 DNA reads as TGTGCCAGCAGCCCAACAGGGGACTACGAGCGGTACTTC. Residues: CASSPTGDYERYF.

In the case of this clonotype: The junction differs from germline at one of its ends, possibly a read error. The V gene is TRBV24-1, the J gene TRBJ1-2; D ambiguous. The germline V gene encodes CDR1 KGHDR and CDR2 SFDVKD. This CDR3 contains 17 residues. The CDR3 spells CATSGLGSTRKTYGCTF. DNA of the CDR3: TGTGCCACCAGTGGTTTAGGTAGTACCAGAAAGACCTATGGCTGCACCTTC.

To note about this clonotype: This may stem from a read error, because a much larger clone lies one nucleotide away. The CDR3 loop reads CASRKRIRDGKTYGYTF. The CDR3 nucleotides read TGTGCCAGCAGAAAGCGAATCAGAGACGGAAAGACCTATGGCTACACCTTC. V and J are TRBV7-2 and TRBJ1-2, with D uncertain. The CDR3 totals 17 residues. Germline lookup yields CDR1 SGHTA and CDR2 FQGNSA. Trimming left V 6 bases short and J 4 bases short, with 24 bases between.

A note on this clonotype: A much larger clone differs by one base, so this may be a read error. V and J are TRBV11-2 and TRBJ2-7; tentatively, D is TRBD1 (6 bases). This CDR3 is built from 15 residues. Germline CDR1 reads SGHAT; CDR2 reads FQNNGV. The V gene lost 3 bases and the J gene lost 6 bases, with 18 bases spanning the gap. CDR3 protein: CASSLEQGLPCEQYF. CDR3 nucleotide sequence: TGTGCCAGCAGCTTGGAACAGGGATTACCCTGCGAGCAGTACTTC.